The clone carrying this TCR beta chain was observed a handful of times. This CDR3 spans 15 amino acids. Trimming took off 4 bases at V and 13 bases at J, with 23 bases between the two ends. Looked up from germline, CDR1 is SNHLY and CDR2 is FYNNEI. Clones were sequenced by immunoSEQ multiplex PCR, and TCRdb holds only the in-frame ones, with some missing. The data show approximately 20,000 clones, roughly 80% seen once. The data were obtained in a study of STAT5B mutations in CD4+ large granular lymphocyte leukemia. This sequence was found in a human donor in good health. Input material: CD4+ T cells from blood buffy coats. The chain combines TRBV2 with TRBJ2-1, with D maybe TRBD2 (6 bases). This chain's CDR3 is CASSGQEEGLGLQFF. CDR3 DNA: TGTGCCAGCAGTGGCCAGGAGGAAGGCCTGGGACTTCAGTTCTTC.